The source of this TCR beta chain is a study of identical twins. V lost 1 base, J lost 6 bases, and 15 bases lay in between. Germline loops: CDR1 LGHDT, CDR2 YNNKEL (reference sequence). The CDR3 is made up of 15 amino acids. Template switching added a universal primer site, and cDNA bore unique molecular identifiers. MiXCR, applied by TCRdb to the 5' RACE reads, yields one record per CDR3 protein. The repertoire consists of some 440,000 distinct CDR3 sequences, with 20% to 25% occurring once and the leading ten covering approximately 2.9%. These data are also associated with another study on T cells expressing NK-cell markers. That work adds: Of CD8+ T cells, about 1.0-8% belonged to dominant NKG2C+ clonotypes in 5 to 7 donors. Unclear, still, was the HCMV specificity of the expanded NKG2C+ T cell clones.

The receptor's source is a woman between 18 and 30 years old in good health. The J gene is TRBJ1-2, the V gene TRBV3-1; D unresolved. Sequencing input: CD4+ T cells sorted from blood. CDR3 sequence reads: CASSQARRTRDGYTF. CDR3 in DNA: TGTGCCAGCAGCCAAGCTAGACGGACCCGGGATGGCTACACCTTC.